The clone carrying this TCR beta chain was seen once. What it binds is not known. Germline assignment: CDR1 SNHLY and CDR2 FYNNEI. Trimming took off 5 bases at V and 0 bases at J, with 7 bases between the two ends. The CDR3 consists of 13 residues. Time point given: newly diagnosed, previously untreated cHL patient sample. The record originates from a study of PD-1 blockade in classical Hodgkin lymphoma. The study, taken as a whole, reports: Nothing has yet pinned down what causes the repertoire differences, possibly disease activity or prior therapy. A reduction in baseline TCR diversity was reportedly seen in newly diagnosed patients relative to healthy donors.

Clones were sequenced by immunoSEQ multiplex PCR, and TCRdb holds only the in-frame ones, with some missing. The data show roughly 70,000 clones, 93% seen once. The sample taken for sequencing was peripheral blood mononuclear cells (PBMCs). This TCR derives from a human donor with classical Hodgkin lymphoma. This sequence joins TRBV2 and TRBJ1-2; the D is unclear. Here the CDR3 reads CASSLDSNYGYTF. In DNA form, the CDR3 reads TGTGCCAGCAGTTTAGACTCTAACTATGGCTACACCTTC. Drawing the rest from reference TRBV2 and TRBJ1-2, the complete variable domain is EPEVTQTPSHQVTQMGQEVILRCVPISNHLYFYWYRQILGQKVEFLVSFYNNEISEKSEIFDDQFSVERPDGSNFTLKIRSTKLEDSAMYFCASSLDSNYGYTFGSGTRLTVV.